These T cell receptor beta chains were read from a single sample in a study of read filtering for tumor transcriptome and immune sequencing. TCRdb re-called the reads through MiXCR, storing one row per CDR3 protein. The sample records 100,000 to 150,000 distinct CDR3 sequences, 10% to 15% being singletons. The specimen was a population of CD138-negative cells sorted from bone marrow. The source is a donor aged 40 or older with multiple myeloma. The CDR3 runs from the conserved cysteine through the conserved F or W. A row's size may be missing; if present it is once, few, many or a size class.

clone size	V gene	J gene	CDR3 protein
many	TRBV12-3/TRBV12-4	TRBJ2-1	CASSYGLAGACQFF
many	TRBV20-1	TRBJ1-5	CSASFGQGNQPQHF
few	TRBV11-2	TRBJ2-2	CASSLVPGVITGELFF
many	TRBV6-2/TRBV6-3	TRBJ2-1	CASSYVLHEQFF
-	TRBV11-2	TRBJ2-5	CASSLDAAGLVSGQETQYF
many	TRBV19	TRBJ2-1	CASSMKGVAYNEQFF
many	TRBV3-1	TRBJ1-6	CASSPNVGQGHPPLHF
many	TRBV9	TRBJ2-3	CASSVSTPPRDSRTDTQYF
many	TRBV20-1	TRBJ2-5	CSARSQGPWVPQETQYF
many	TRBV5-1	TRBJ1-4	CASSLALGASEKLFF
many	TRBV29-1	TRBJ2-3	CSVDWGSTDTQYF
-	TRBV25-1	TRBJ1-5	CASSAPQPQHF
-	TRBV28	TRBJ1-5	CASSGGGVVQPQHF
-	TRBV12-3/TRBV12-4	TRBJ1-6	CASSPSGARNSPLHF
many	TRBV19	TRBJ2-1	CASSLGTSGGPLF
many	TRBV16	TRBJ2-4	CASSQSGNIQYF
once	TRBV29-1	TRBJ1-1	CGVMRGRATEAFF
many	TRBV19	TRBJ2-1	CASSRGDTMRDEQFF
many	TRBV6-5	TRBJ1-4	CASSFRGTEKLFF
many	TRBV2	TRBJ2-2	CASRRVGGHTGELFF
-	TRBV9	TRBJ1-1	CASSVRVGSEAFF
many	TRBV2	TRBJ1-2	CASKGGRNYGYTF
few	TRBV19	TRBJ2-2	CASSIVGSGRRELFF
many	TRBV4-2	TRBJ2-3	CASSQAIAGGTDTQYF
many	TRBV9	TRBJ2-3	CASSVAASDGTDTQYF
many	TRBV5-1	TRBJ2-5	CASSFLTDQETQYF
many	TRBV2	TRBJ2-2	CASSDRDGRNTGELFF
many	TRBV4-2	TRBJ1-1	CASSQAGSDFGEAFF
-	TRBV7-9	TRBJ2-5	CASSSGDRLETQYF
many	TRBV10-3	TRBJ2-1	CAIKEGQQYNEQFF
few	TRBV4-1	TRBJ2-3	CASSPGRGPGTDTQYF
once	TRBV10-3	TRBJ1-1	CAIKRAKNTEAFF
-	TRBV2	TRBJ1-2	CASSDASYGYTF
many	TRBV7-2	TRBJ2-2	CASSLRQGGSGELFF
many	TRBV20-1	TRBJ2-7	CSAREGVSYEQYF
many	TRBV10-3	TRBJ2-7	CAISAGTGDAEQYF
many	TRBV7-2	TRBJ1-5	CASSRDREVQPQHF
-	TRBV28	TRBJ1-2	CATRRGGGYTF
many	TRBV29-1	TRBJ2-7	CSVPGQGSYEQYF
many	TRBV11-2	TRBJ2-5	CASSTGSGAIRETQYF
many	TRBV3-1	TRBJ2-1	CASSQAGQIEQFF
many	TRBV29-1	TRBJ2-1	CSTVPAGGPYNEQFF
-	TRBV24-1	TRBJ2-1	CATSDFSQNNEQFF
few	TRBV10-3	TRBJ1-2	CAISSRGPDGYGYTF
many	TRBV28	TRBJ2-1	CASSIYSGGVNEQFF
many	TRBV28	TRBJ2-1	CASSQVAEGDNEQFF
many	TRBV9	TRBJ2-3	CASTQGSADTQYF
many	TRBV6-5	TRBJ1-5	CASSPSQGQPQHF
many	TRBV20-1	TRBJ2-3	CSAGQGTDTQYF
many	TRBV6-1	TRBJ1-5	CASSEGRAAALDF
-	TRBV7-6	TRBJ2-7	CANSLTDSYEQYF
many	TRBV29-1	TRBJ1-1	CSVEGQGMGAFF
many	TRBV5-1	TRBJ2-5	CASSSTGSRETQYF
many	TRBV4-1	TRBJ1-2	CASSQDVPTGYGYTF
few	TRBV10-3	TRBJ2-1	CAISEIMRTRSYNEQFF